Shown below are 8 T cell receptor beta chains from a single sample sequenced in a study of T cells in localized non-small cell lung cancer. Repertoires were generated with immunoSEQ multiplex PCR, while TCRdb's copy carries only in-frame clones and drops some. The sample has tens of thousands of clones, almost 85% seen once. The sequenced sample was peripheral blood, obtained before any cancer treatment. The receptors originated from a female donor older than 55 with stage I lung adenocarcinoma.

The chain couples TRBV5-8 to TRBJ2-4; D may be TRBD1 or TRBD2 (7 bases each). The CDR3 runs 16 residues. V was shortened by 4 bases and J by 3 bases, with 17 bases between the two germline ends. Germline V gene data show CDR1 as SGHTS and CDR2 as YDEGEE. For the CDR3, the DNA is TGTGCCAGCAGCCAGGGGGAGGGCCGAGGCAAAAACATTCAGTACTTC. Translation gives CASSQGEGRGKNIQYF.

A word on this clone: An end of the junction differs from the germline gene, which may be a read error. The genes are TRBV5-6 and TRBJ2-7; TRBD1 matches at 7 bases. The CDR3 totals 12 residues. Germline V lookup: CDR1 SGHDT, CDR2 YYEEEE. The CDR3 DNA is TGTGCCAGCAGCTTAGGGAACAGGGGCGTGCACTTC. This codes for CASSLGNRGVHF. The full variable domain, its missing parts supplied by reference TRBV5-6 and TRBJ2-7, is DAGVTQSPTHLIKTRGQQVTLRCSPKSGHDTVSWYQQALGQGPQFIFQYYEEEERQRGNFPDRFSGHQFPNYSSELNVNALLLGDSALYLCASSLGNRGVHFGPGTRLTVT.

The chain is built from TRBV7-2 and TRBJ2-3; D unclear. The V end was cut by 2 bases, the J end by 0 bases, with 6 bases between. Germline CDR1 reads SGHTA; CDR2 reads FQGNSA. CDR3 length: 14 amino acids. The CDR3 loop is CASSLRLSTDTQYF. Written as DNA, the CDR3 is TGTGCCAGCAGCTTAAGACTGAGCACAGATACGCAGTATTTT.

DNA of the CDR3: TGTGCCAGCAGCCGACATCCGGGGACTAGTGAAGACAATGAGCAGTTCTTC. The encoded protein is CASSRHPGTSEDNEQFF. This chain connects TRBV11-2 to TRBJ2-1, with 8 nucleotides matching TRBD2. There are 17 residues in the CDR3. Germline assignment: CDR1 SGHAT and CDR2 FQNNGV. Trimming removed 5 bases from V and 5 bases from J; junction bases left unmatched: 14.

The chain combines TRBV28 with TRBJ1-2; 11 nucleotides line up with TRBD1. The germline CDR1 and CDR2 sequences are MDHEN and SYDVKM. This CDR3 is built from 17 residues. V gave up 5 bases and J gave up 8 bases; unmatched junction bases: 16. The CDR3 DNA reads TGTGCCAGCAGTCCCTTGGGACAGGGGGTTATTTGGCGGGGCTACACCTTC. It codes for CASSPLGQGVIWRGYTF.

V and J are TRBV9 and TRBJ2-3; D gene unclear. Germline assignment: CDR1 SGDLS and CDR2 YYNGEE. Between the trimmed V and J ends, which lost 2 bases and 0 bases, there was a span of 10 bases. CDR3 length: 15 amino acids. The CDR3, as DNA: TGTGCCAGCAGCGTCCAAAGTTCTAGCACAGATACGCAGTATTTT. It codes for CASSVQSSSTDTQYF.

The genes are TRBV6-4 and TRBJ2-2; D is ambiguous. The germline V and J ends were trimmed by 3 bases and 5 bases, with 7 bases remaining between them. Germline V gene lookup returns CDR1 MRHNA and CDR2 SNTAGT. The CDR3 loop spans 13 amino acids. The CDR3 DNA sequence: TGTGCCAGCAGTGAAACCGAGACCGGGGAGCTGTTTTTT. Protein sequence: CASSETETGELFF.

The V call is TRBV7-4, the J call TRBJ2-3; TRBD2 aligns across 9 bases. The CDR3 extends over 16 amino acids. Trimming took 5 bases from V and 5 from J; bases not matched to a gene: 11. The germline gives CDR1 SGHVT, CDR2 SQSDAQ. The CDR3 DNA reads TGTGCCAGCAGCCTCACTGGAGCGGGGGGAGGAGATACGCAGTATTTT. As protein: CASSLTGAGGGDTQYF. Drawing the rest from reference TRBV7-4 and TRBJ2-3, the complete variable domain is GAGVSQSPRYKVAKRGRDVALRCDSISGHVTLYWYRQTLGQGSEVLTYSQSDAQRDKSGRPSGRFSAERPERSVSTLKIQRTEQGDSAVYLCASSLTGAGGGDTQYFGPGTRLTVL.